The rows below give T cell receptor beta chains drawn from one sample of a study of blood T cell repertoires in COVID-19. Sequenced by immunoSEQ multiplex PCR; TCRdb stores in-frame clones only, minus some. The table has tens of thousands of clones, approximately 79% seen once; the top ten hold 11%. The sample comprised peripheral blood. These receptors all come from a man in his sixties or seventies with acute or convalescent COVID-19. Both conserved end residues are trimmed from each CDR3. The size entry is marked missing in some rows and otherwise reads once, few, many or a size class.

V,size,J,CDR3
TRBV28,-,TRBJ1-6,ASSFEGGSSPLH
TRBV5-8,-,TRBJ1-6,ASSSQGARDHSPLH
TRBV6-5,-,TRBJ2-1,ASSQRGNQF
TRBV13,-,TRBJ2-5,ASSLVPGILEETQY
TRBV19,-,TRBJ2-2,ASTLGHRSNTGELF
TRBV7-8,-,TRBJ2-1,ASSLEGGIFDEQF
TRBV5-1,few,TRBJ1-1,ASSLTGTGEAF
TRBV7-4,-,TRBJ1-3,ASSGVPGTGCENTIY
TRBV10-3,few,TRBJ2-2,AISPGTGHTGELF
TRBV27,-,TRBJ2-1,ASSFRTGGNEQF
TRBV30,few,TRBJ2-7,AWNRVNGYEQY
TRBV11-1,many,TRBJ2-4,ASSLGGSGGTIQY
TRBV27,-,TRBJ1-4,ASSPTGRGWEKLF
TRBV5-1,-,TRBJ2-3,ASSLFSGGIDTQY
TRBV15,-,TRBJ1-1,ATSRDVTAQNTEAF
TRBV28,-,TRBJ2-1,ASSFQGSHEQF
TRBV5-4,-,TRBJ2-7,ASSFRAGGQY
TRBV12-3/TRBV12-4,-,TRBJ1-5,ASSLSSNQPQH
TRBV3-1/TRBV3-2,-,TRBJ2-2,ASMGTRFGELF
TRBV21-1,-,TRBJ1-1,ASSTPMGLTRTEAF
TRBV5-4,-,TRBJ2-5,ASSPGTPSQETQY
TRBV5-4,-,TRBJ2-3,ASSLAHREGTDTQY
TRBV10-2,once,TRBJ2-3,ASSDWGGDDTDTQY
TRBV15,-,TRBJ2-7,ATSSGLREQY
TRBV2,-,TRBJ2-1,ASSELRGSYNEQF
TRBV6-5,-,TRBJ2-1,ASSYSTAGGGNEQF
TRBV7-2,-,TRBJ2-5,ASSPRGLAGGPRETQY
TRBV18,-,TRBJ2-2,ASSPGQGIGELF
TRBV6-5,-,TRBJ1-1,ASSSDRFTEAF
TRBV27,-,TRBJ1-3,ASSRTSSGNTIY
TRBV12-3/TRBV12-4,once,TRBJ1-5,ASSFKSQGPQH
TRBV5-1,-,TRBJ2-7,ASSLGAHSYEQY
TRBV9,-,TRBJ2-3,ASSIRTGGLSDTQY
TRBV5-4,-,TRBJ2-2,ASSGDRGDVGELF
TRBV24-1,-,TRBJ1-2,ATSDQTGFYGYT
TRBV7-9,-,TRBJ1-1,ASSTSVRKNTEAF
TRBV2,-,TRBJ1-3,ASRPQGADTIY
TRBV28,-,TRBJ2-5,ASTVLAGGGETQY
TRBV18,-,TRBJ1-6,ASSPPGGSSYNSPLH
TRBV28,-,TRBJ2-3,ASCLGPGDTQY
TRBV10-2,-,TRBJ2-2,ASSRSGGSGELF
TRBV5-5,-,TRBJ2-7,ASSSTGTGPYEQY
TRBV27,once,TRBJ1-4,ASSSTGTNEKLF
TRBV7-8,-,TRBJ1-1,ASCFLGMNTEAF
TRBV9,-,TRBJ2-1,ASSVGQGYNEQF
TRBV27,-,TRBJ2-6,ASSADRSGANVLT
TRBV24-1,-,TRBJ2-5,ATSDLAETQY
TRBV11-2,-,TRBJ1-4,ASSSTGGEKLF
TRBV4-1,-,TRBJ2-3,ASSQDAGGTDTQY
TRBV19,-,TRBJ2-1,ASRKLAGERDEQF
TRBV6-1,-,TRBJ2-5,ASSEAGRDTTQY
TRBV3-1/TRBV3-2,-,TRBJ2-3,ASSQQARGAGDTQY
TRBV7-9,-,TRBJ1-4,ASTSGTTNEKLF
TRBV5-4,-,TRBJ1-1,ASKMGQKNTEAF
TRBV28,-,TRBJ2-7,ASSVSGGEVYEQY
TRBV6-5,-,TRBJ2-3,ASSYSFRSDTQY
TRBV6-5,-,TRBJ1-6,ASSYSRAVDNSPLH